This paragraph reports one T cell receptor beta chain. Assay: immunoSEQ multiplex PCR; the TCRdb copy retains only in-frame clones and omits some. The table shows approximately 310,000 clones, with around nine tenths occurring only once. The data belong to a study of blood T cell repertoires in COVID-19. Study information: From the United States, Italy and Spain came samples of acute and convalescent COVID-19. PBMCs, B-cell-depleted T cells, or T cells were the source of the cDNA or gDNA that made up the material.

CDR1 is MDHEN, CDR2 SYDVKM, per germline. The junction had 8 bases not matched to a gene; V was cut back by 5 bases and J by 5 bases. The length of the CDR3 is 16 residues. The sequence derives from a man in his sixties who had recovered from COVID-19. The sequencing sample was made of PBMCs or T cells enriched from blood (not recorded which). The chain has TRBV28 and TRBJ2-5, with 13 bases identical to TRBD2. CDR3: CASSPRGTSGMETQYF. The CDR3 DNA sequence: TGTGCCAGCAGTCCAAGGGGGACTAGCGGGATGGAGACCCAGTACTTC.